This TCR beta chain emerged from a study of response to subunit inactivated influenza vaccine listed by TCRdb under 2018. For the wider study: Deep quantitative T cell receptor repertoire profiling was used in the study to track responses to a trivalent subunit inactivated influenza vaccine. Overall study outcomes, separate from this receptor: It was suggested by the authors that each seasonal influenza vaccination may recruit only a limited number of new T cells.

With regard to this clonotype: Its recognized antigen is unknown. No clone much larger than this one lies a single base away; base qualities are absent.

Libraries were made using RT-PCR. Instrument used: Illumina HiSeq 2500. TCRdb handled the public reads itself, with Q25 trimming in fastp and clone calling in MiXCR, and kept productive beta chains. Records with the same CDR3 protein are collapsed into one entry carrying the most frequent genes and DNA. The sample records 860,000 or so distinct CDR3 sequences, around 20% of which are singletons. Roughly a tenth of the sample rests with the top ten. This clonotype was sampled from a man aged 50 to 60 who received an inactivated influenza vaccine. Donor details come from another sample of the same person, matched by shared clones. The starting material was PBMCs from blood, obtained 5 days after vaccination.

The CDR3 has the sequence CAINKDRGDYEQYF. The sequence in DNA is TGTGCCATCAATAAAGACAGGGGTGACTACGAGCAGTACTTC. The rearranged chain carries TRBV10-3 and TRBJ2-7; 8 central nucleotides agree with TRBD1. Relative to germline, V is missing 7 bases and J is missing 3 bases, with 8 bases of the junction outside any gene match. CDR1 and CDR2, per the germline V gene, are ENHRY and SYGVKD. Including cysteine and phenylalanine, the CDR3 has 14 amino acids. This entry keeps only the CDR3 DNA: 42 bases, framed from base 1.